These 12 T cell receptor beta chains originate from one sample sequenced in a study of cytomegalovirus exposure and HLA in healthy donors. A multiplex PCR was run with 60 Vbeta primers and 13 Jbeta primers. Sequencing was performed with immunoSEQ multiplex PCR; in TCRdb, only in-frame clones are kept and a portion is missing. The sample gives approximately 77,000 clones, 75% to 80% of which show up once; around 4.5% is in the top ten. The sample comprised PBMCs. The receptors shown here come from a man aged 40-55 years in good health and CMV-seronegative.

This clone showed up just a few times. The chain's CDR3 is CASSLRPLRGLLSASANEQFF. CDR3 coding DNA: TGTGCCAGCAGCCTGCGACCCCTTCGGGGGTTGCTTAGCGCCTCCGCCAATGAGCAGTTCTTC. The chain recombines TRBV13 with TRBJ2-1, with a weak D call TRBD2 (6 bases). Per the germline V gene, CDR1 is PRHDT and CDR2 is FYEKMQ (reference sequence). V shed 5 bases and J shed 6 bases, with 35 bases lying between them. This CDR3 contains 21 residues. The full variable domain, with the rest looked up from reference TRBV13 and TRBJ2-1, is AAGVIQSPRHLIKEKRETATLKCYPIPRHDTVYWYQQGPGQDPQFLISFYEKMQSDKGSIPDRFSAQQFSDYHSELNMSSLELGDSALYFCASSLRPLRGLLSASANEQFFGPGTRLTVL.

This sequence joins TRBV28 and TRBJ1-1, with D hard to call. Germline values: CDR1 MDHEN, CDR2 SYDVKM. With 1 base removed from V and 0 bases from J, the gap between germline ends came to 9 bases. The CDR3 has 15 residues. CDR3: CASSLFSSMNTEAFF. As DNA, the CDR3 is TGTGCCAGCAGTTTATTTTCCAGTATGAACACTGAAGCTTTCTTT.

CDR3 loop: CAWKAAYYGYTF. DNA of the CDR3: TGTGCCTGGAAAGCGGCCTACTATGGCTACACCTTC. V is TRBV30 and J is TRBJ1-2; D ambiguous. Per germline, CDR1 GTSNPN and CDR2 SVGIG (reference sequence). Trimming took off 4 bases at V and 3 bases at J, with 9 bases between the two ends. The CDR3 has 12 amino acids. Using reference TRBV30 and TRBJ1-2 for the parts outside the CDR3, the full variable domain is SQTIHQWPATLVQPVGSPLSLECTVEGTSNPNLYWYRQAAGRGLQLLFYSVGIGQISSEVPQNLSASRPQDRQFILSSKKLLLSDSGFYLCAWKAAYYGYTFGSGTRLTVV.

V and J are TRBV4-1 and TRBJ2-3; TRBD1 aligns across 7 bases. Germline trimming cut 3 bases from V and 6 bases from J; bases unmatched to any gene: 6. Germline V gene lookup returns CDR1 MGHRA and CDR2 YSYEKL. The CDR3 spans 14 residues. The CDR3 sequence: CASSHTQQGDTQYF. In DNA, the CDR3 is TGCGCCAGCAGCCACACGCAACAGGGGGATACGCAGTATTTT.

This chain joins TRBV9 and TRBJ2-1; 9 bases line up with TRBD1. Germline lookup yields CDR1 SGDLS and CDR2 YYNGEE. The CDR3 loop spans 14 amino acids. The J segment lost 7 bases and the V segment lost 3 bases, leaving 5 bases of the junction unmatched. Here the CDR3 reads CASSARTGVNEQFF. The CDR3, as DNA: TGTGCCAGCAGCGCAAGGACAGGGGTTAATGAGCAGTTCTTC.

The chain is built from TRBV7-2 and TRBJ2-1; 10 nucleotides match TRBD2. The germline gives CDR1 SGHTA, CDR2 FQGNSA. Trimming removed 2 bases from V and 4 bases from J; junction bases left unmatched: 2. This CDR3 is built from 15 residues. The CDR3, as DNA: TGTGCCAGCAGCTTAACTAGCGGGATTTACAATGAGCAGTTCTTC. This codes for CASSLTSGIYNEQFF.

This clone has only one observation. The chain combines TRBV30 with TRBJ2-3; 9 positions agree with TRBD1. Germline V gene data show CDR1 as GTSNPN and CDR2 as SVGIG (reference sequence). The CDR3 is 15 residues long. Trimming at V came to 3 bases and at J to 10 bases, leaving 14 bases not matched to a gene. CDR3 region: CAWSFGTGTLGAQYF. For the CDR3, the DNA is TGTGCCTGGAGCTTTGGGACAGGGACCCTGGGGGCGCAGTATTTT.

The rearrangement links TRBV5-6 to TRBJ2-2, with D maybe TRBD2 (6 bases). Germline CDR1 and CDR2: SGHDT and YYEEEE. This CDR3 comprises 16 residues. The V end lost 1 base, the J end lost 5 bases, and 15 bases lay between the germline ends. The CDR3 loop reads CASSLNVGRSTGELFF. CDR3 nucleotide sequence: TGTGCCAGCAGCTTGAATGTCGGGAGATCGACCGGGGAGCTGTTTTTT.

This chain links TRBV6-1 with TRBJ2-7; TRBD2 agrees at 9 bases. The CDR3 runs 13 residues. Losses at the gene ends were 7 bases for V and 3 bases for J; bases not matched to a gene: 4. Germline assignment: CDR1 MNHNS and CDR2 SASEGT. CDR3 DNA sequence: TGTGCCAGCAAACAGACTAGCGGCTACGAGCAGTACTTC. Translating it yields CASKQTSGYEQYF.

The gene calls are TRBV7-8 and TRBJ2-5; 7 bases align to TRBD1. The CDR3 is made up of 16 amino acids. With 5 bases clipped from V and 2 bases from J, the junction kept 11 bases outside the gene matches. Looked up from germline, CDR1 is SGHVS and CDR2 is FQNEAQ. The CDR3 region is CASSPLGQEIQETQYF. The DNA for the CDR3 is TGTGCCAGCAGCCCTCTTGGACAGGAGATACAAGAGACCCAGTACTTC.

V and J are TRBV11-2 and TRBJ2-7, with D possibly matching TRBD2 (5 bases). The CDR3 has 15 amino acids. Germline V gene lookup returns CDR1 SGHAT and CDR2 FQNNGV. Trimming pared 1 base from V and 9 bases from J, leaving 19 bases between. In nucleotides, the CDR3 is TGTGCCAGCAGCTTAGCGCCGGGGTTGTGGGATGTGCAGTACTTC. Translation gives CASSLAPGLWDVQYF.

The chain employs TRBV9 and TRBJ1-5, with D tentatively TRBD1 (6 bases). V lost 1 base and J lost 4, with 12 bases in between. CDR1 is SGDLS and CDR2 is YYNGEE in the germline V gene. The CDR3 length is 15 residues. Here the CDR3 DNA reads TGTGCCAGCAGCGTATTTCCGGACAGAAATCAGCCCCAGCATTTT. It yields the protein CASSVFPDRNQPQHF.